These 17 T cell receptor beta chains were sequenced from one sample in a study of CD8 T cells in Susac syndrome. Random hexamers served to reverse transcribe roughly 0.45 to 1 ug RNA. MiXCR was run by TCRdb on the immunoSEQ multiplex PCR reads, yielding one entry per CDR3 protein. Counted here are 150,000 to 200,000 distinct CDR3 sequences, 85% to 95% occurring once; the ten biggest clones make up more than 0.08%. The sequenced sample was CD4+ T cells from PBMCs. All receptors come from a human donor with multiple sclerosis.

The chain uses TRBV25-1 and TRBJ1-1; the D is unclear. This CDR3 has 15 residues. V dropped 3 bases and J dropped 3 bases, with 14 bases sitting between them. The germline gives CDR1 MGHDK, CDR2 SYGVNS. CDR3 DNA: TGTGCCAGCAGTGATAGAGGCGTGGGCGACACTGAAGCTTTCTTT. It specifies CASSDRGVGDTEAFF.

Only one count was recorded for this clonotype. The CDR3 is CSSLGPGTEAFF. Here the CDR3 DNA reads TGCAGCTCCTTAGGGCCCGGCACTGAAGCTTTCTTT. The J gene is TRBJ1-1, the V gene TRBV29-1; D is undetermined. Germline-derived CDR1 and CDR2 are SQVTM and ANQGSEA. The CDR3 is made up of 12 amino acids. The V and J ends lost 8 bases and 4 bases respectively, with 14 bases between them.

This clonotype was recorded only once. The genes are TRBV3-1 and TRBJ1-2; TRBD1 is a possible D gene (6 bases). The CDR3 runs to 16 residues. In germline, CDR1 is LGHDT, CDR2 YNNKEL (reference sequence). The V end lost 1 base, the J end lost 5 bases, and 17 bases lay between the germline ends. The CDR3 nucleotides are TGTGCCAGCAGCCAAGCCGTAGGACAGAACCAATATGGCTACACCTTC. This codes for CASSQAVGQNQYGYTF.

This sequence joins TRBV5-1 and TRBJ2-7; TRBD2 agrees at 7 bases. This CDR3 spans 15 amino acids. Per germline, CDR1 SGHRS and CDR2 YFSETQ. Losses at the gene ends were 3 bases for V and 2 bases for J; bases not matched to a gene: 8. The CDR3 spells CASSSRDRGAYEQYF. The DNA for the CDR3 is TGCGCCAGCAGCTCCCGGGACCGGGGGGCCTACGAGCAGTACTTC.

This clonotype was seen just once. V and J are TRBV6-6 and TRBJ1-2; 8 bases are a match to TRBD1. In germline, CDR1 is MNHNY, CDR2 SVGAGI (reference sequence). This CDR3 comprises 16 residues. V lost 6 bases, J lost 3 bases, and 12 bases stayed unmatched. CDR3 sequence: CASRGPRTGRDYGYTF. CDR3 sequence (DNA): TGTGCCAGCAGGGGACCAAGGACAGGGAGAGACTATGGCTACACCTTC.

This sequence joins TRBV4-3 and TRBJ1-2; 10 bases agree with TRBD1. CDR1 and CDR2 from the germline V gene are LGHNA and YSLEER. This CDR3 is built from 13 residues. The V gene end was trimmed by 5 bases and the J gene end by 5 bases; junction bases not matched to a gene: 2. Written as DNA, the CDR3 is TGCGCCAGCAGCTGGGACAGGGGTTATGGCTACACCTTC. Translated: CASSWDRGYGYTF.

Here the CDR3 reads CASSHRADTQYF. The CDR3 DNA reads as TGTGCCAGCAGCCATAGAGCAGATACGCAGTATTTT. The genes are TRBV6-2 or TRBV6-3 and TRBJ2-3; D remains unclear. V lost 6 bases and J 4 bases, leaving 8 bases between the germline ends. Germline CDR1 is MNHEY and CDR2 is SVGEGT. The CDR3 sequence is 12 residues long.

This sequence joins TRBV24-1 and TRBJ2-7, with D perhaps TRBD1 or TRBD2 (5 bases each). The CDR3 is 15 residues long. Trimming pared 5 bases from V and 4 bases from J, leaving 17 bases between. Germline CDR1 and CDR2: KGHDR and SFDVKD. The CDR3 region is CATSAGLETGYEQYF. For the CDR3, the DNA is TGTGCCACCAGTGCGGGGCTTGAAACAGGATACGAGCAGTACTTC.

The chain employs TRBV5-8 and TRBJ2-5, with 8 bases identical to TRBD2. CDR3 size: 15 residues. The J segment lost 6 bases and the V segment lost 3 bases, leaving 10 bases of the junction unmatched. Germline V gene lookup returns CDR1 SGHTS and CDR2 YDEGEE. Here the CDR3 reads CASSSQPGLGKTQYF. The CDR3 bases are TGTGCCAGCAGCTCACAGCCGGGACTAGGAAAGACCCAGTACTTC.

The chain's CDR3 is CASSNIRGASDGYTF. DNA for the CDR3: TGTGCCAGTAGTAATATTAGGGGGGCCTCCGATGGCTACACCTTC. V gene TRBV19 combines with J gene TRBJ1-2; tentatively, D is TRBD1 (6 bases). The germline V and J ends were trimmed by 4 bases and 6 bases, with 18 bases remaining between them. The CDR3 runs to 15 residues. CDR1 LNHDA and CDR2 SQIVND come from the germline V gene (reference sequence).

For the CDR3, the DNA is TGTGCCAGCAGCATACGACTAGCCAGGGAGCTGTTTTTT. This gives the protein CASSIRLARELFF. The rearrangement uses TRBV5-6 and TRBJ2-2, with 7 nucleotides matching TRBD2. Germline CDR1 is SGHDT and CDR2 is YYEEEE. The J segment lost 9 bases and the V segment lost 4 bases, leaving 6 bases of the junction unmatched. This CDR3 is built from 13 residues.

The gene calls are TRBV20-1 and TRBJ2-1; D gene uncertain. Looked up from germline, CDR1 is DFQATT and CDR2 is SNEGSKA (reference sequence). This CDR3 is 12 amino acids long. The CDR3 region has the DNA TGCAGCGTCGAACAGCAGGTTGATGAGCAGTTCTTC. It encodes CSVEQQVDEQFF.

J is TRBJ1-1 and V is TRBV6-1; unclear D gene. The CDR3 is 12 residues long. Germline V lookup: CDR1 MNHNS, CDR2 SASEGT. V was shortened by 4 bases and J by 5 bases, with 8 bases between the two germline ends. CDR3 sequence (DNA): TGTGCCAGCAGTGTTGAAGGGACTGAAGCTTTCTTT. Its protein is CASSVEGTEAFF.

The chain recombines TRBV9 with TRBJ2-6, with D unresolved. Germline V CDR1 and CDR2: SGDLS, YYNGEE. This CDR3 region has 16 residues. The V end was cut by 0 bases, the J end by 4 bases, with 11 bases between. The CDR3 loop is CASSVARPGGANVLTF. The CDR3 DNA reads TGTGCCAGCAGCGTAGCTAGGCCCGGAGGGGCCAACGTCCTGACTTTC.

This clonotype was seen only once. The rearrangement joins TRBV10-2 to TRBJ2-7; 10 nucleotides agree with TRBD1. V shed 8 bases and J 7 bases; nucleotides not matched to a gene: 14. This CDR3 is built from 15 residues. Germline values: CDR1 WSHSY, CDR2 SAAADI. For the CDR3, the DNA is TGCGCCAGCCGAGATACCGGGACAGGGGTGAAAGAGCAGTACTTC. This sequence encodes CASRDTGTGVKEQYF.

The CDR3 is CASSLRAGAGNTIYF. The CDR3 nucleotides are TGTGCCAGCAGCTTGAGAGCGGGGGCTGGAAACACCATATATTTT. The chain links TRBV5-4 to TRBJ1-3, with D tentatively TRBD1 (5 bases). Trimming cost V 1 base and J 2 bases, with 10 bases left between them. CDR3 length: 15 residues. Germline V gene data show CDR1 as SGHNT and CDR2 as YYREEE (reference sequence).

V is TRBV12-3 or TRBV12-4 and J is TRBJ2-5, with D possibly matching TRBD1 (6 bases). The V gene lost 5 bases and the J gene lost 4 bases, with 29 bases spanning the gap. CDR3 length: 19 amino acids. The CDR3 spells CASSGGRTWDKPRGETQYF. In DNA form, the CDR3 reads TGTGCCAGCAGTGGGGGCCGAACATGGGACAAACCCAGGGGAGAGACCCAGTACTTC.